Listed below are T cell receptor beta chains from one sample, sequenced in a study of Graves' ophthalmopathy and Graves' hyperthyroidism. TCRdb ran MiXCR on the multiplex PCR reads and lists one entry per CDR3 protein. This sample has some 350,000 distinct CDR3 sequences, with approximately 17% found just once. Sequencing was performed on peripheral blood. These receptors were obtained from an adult woman with stable Graves' hyperthyroidism. CDR3s include the opening cysteine and the closing phenylalanine or tryptophan.

V: TRBV5-1
CDR3: CASSFEGNQPQHF

V: TRBV25-1
CDR3: CASSDSRDRGYEQYF

V: TRBV11-2
CDR3: CASSLVGVRLAGNEQYF

V: TRBV4-1
CDR3: CASSQGAYQEIQYF

V: TRBV18
CDR3: CASSPNLDRADQETQYF

V: TRBV28
CDR3: CASSSPLQDYEQYF

V: TRBV6-2/TRBV6-3
CDR3: CASSRRQGLNEQYF

V: TRBV6-1
CDR3: CASSRTGLAGAALYF

V: TRBV19
CDR3: CASSIPGTGANVLTF

V: TRBV12-3/TRBV12-4
CDR3: CASSPGTGAAVGNIQYF

V: TRBV7-3
CDR3: CASAPAPQETQYF

V: TRBV9
CDR3: CASSAPPNTEAFF

V: TRBV3-1
CDR3: CASSLSGQSGNTIYF

V: TRBV28
CDR3: CASSYGSGANVLTF

V: TRBV19
CDR3: CASSISRDYEQYF

V: TRBV7-7
CDR3: CAALADTEAFF

V: TRBV19
CDR3: CASSLLAGGQGGELFF

V: TRBV7-2
CDR3: CASSLVGLEETQYF

V: TRBV6-5
CDR3: CASSSLRQGVRQETKYF

V: TRBV27
CDR3: CASASGSAYEQYF

V: TRBV27
CDR3: CASSLDSALETQYF

V: TRBV6-1
CDR3: CASSEGRVYEQYF

V: TRBV12-3/TRBV12-4
CDR3: CASSLWTWGEQYF

V: TRBV7-8
CDR3: CASSVRDYNYEQYF

V: TRBV12-3/TRBV12-4
CDR3: CASSLVGSYNSPLHF

V: TRBV12-3/TRBV12-4
CDR3: CASSLGPQRAFF

V: TRBV4-1
CDR3: CASSQGKIGISNQPQHF

V: TRBV12-3/TRBV12-4
CDR3: CASRGEGDSPLHF

V: TRBV4-1
CDR3: CASSQLPNHNYEQYF

V: TRBV29-1
CDR3: CSVRQGADYGYTF

V: TRBV20-1
CDR3: CSARGTGRGETQYF

V: TRBV30
CDR3: CAWSGGQLQPQHF

V: TRBV7-2
CDR3: CASSLAALAGSSYEQYF

V: TRBV6-1
CDR3: CASSPSSTGELFF

V: TRBV20-1
CDR3: CSAPPRANLAKNIQYF

V: TRBV20-1
CDR3: CSARDPLVEERHGYTF

V: TRBV6-2/TRBV6-3
CDR3: CASSAAFYGYTF

V: TRBV29-1
CDR3: CSVDSGSGANVLTF

V: TRBV7-2
CDR3: CASSLDRVVGQPQHF

V: TRBV6-5
CDR3: CASSYFSGNQETQYF

V: TRBV12-3/TRBV12-4
CDR3: CASGTGGGYTDTQYF

V: TRBV28
CDR3: CASSLLANNQPQHF

V: TRBV4-1
CDR3: CASSQDRADYNEQFF

V: TRBV30
CDR3: CAWSREYEAFF

V: TRBV2
CDR3: CASSALAGVQETQYF

V: TRBV12-3/TRBV12-4
CDR3: CASSFTASSGNTIYF

V: TRBV29-1
CDR3: CSVVANTEAFF

V: TRBV9
CDR3: CASSVAGELFF

V: TRBV13
CDR3: CASSPTGGRTEAFF

V: TRBV11-1
CDR3: CASSILSPVGTGVYEQYF

V: TRBV15
CDR3: CATSIDASMIPEAFF

V: TRBV20-1
CDR3: CSARRGAAHQPQHF

V: TRBV20-1
CDR3: CSAEGTGEAFF

V: TRBV6-1
CDR3: CASSETAMNTEAFF

V: TRBV7-2
CDR3: CASSFWVSYGEQYF